Below, 18 T cell receptor beta chains from the same sample are listed, as sequenced in a study of T cells in Graves' hyperthyroidism and ophthalmopathy. TCR beta CDR3 region amplification was performed from RNA transcripts. HTBI primers were employed in a first-round RT-PCR of the TCR CDR3. TCRdb re-called the multiplex PCR reads through MiXCR, storing one row per CDR3 protein. The repertoire holds 400,000 to 500,000 distinct CDR3 sequences, about an eighth seen once, with 17% in the top ten. Sequences were obtained from blood. The source is a woman between 18 and 29 years old with Graves' hyperthyroidism.

J is TRBJ2-2 and V is TRBV29-1; tentative D call: TRBD1 (6 bases). This CDR3 comprises 14 residues. The V end was cut by 6 bases, the J end by 5 bases, with 16 bases between. Germline V gene data show CDR1 as SQVTM and CDR2 as ANQGSEA. CDR3 amino acids: CSVYRTEGTGELFF. CDR3 nucleotides: TGCAGCGTCTACAGGACAGAAGGGACCGGGGAGCTGTTTTTT.

This clonotype was seen repeatedly, ten times or more. V is TRBV27 and J is TRBJ2-1; D is tentatively TRBD1 or TRBD2 (5 bases each). V shed 6 bases and J shed 9 bases, with 15 bases lying between them. Germline V CDR1 and CDR2: MNHEY, SMNVEV (reference sequence). The length of the CDR3 is 13 residues. This CDR3 reads CASSMGVGLEQFF. DNA for the CDR3: TGTGCCAGCAGCATGGGGGTAGGGCTTGAGCAGTTCTTC.

The gene calls are TRBV7-3 and TRBJ1-1; D not certain. The CDR3 has 13 amino acids. Trimming shortened V by 5 bases and J by 4 bases, and 11 bases separated the two germline ends. Looked up from germline, CDR1 is SGHTA and CDR2 is FQGTGA. Here the CDR3 reads CASSPRAGTEAFF. The CDR3, as DNA: TGTGCCAGCAGCCCCCGGGCCGGCACTGAAGCTTTCTTT.

In its sample, this clonotype was seen a few times. The rearrangement uses TRBV5-1 and TRBJ2-1, with a tentative D call TRBD1 (6 bases). Germline-derived CDR1 and CDR2 are SGHRS and YFSETQ. The CDR3 loop spans 15 amino acids. The germline V and J ends were trimmed by 2 bases and 15 bases, with 24 bases remaining between them. DNA for the CDR3: TGCGCCAGCAGCTTAGACGGGGTCGTAGGTACAGGGCTGTTCTTC. It yields the protein CASSLDGVVGTGLFF.

There are a few counts of this clonotype. The gene calls are TRBV28 and TRBJ1-3; D remains ambiguous. The germline gives CDR1 MDHEN, CDR2 SYDVKM. This CDR3 comprises 14 residues. Trimming cost V 3 bases and J 2 bases, with 8 bases left between them. Here the CDR3 reads CASSFPPAGNTIYF. The DNA of the CDR3 is TGTGCCAGCAGTTTCCCTCCTGCTGGAAACACCATATATTTT.

The sample holds many counts of this clonotype. The DNA for the CDR3 is TGTGCCAGCAGCCGGGACCCGGACAATCAGCCCCAGCATTTT. As protein: CASSRDPDNQPQHF. The chain has TRBV6-1 and TRBJ1-5; tentative D call: TRBD1 (5 bases). The CDR3 covers 14 residues. V lost 6 bases and J 3 bases, leaving 12 bases between the germline ends. In germline, CDR1 is MNHNS, CDR2 SASEGT.

This clonotype was found a few times. The chain combines TRBV7-9 with TRBJ2-1; TRBD1 might be the D (7 bases). Germline loops: CDR1 SEHNR, CDR2 FQNEAQ (reference sequence). There are 19 residues in the CDR3. V was pared by 5 bases and J by 2 bases, with 25 bases between. The CDR3 loop reads CASSPTPGGQLSPYNEQFF. CDR3 DNA: TGTGCCAGCAGCCCCACCCCAGGGGGGCAACTGTCCCCCTACAATGAGCAGTTCTTC.

The chain has TRBV4-1 and TRBJ1-3; D is uncertain. CDR1 and CDR2 (germline): MGHRA, YSYEKL. Trimming pared 4 bases from V and 0 bases from J, leaving 13 bases between. The CDR3 length is 16 residues. Written as DNA, the CDR3 is TGCGCCAGCAGCCCCCATATCCGGGGCTCTGGAAACACCATATATTTT. It specifies CASSPHIRGSGNTIYF.

Here the CDR3 reads CATSKTGVRNTGELFF. The CDR3 bases are TGTGCCACTTCAAAGACGGGGGTTCGGAACACCGGGGAGCTGTTTTTT. The V and J genes are TRBV24-1 and TRBJ2-2; tentative D call: TRBD2 (6 bases). Germline V gene lookup returns CDR1 KGHDR and CDR2 SFDVKD. Trimming left V 10 bases short and J 1 base short, with 18 bases between. CDR3 length: 16 amino acids.

This clonotype has only a few counts. The chain has TRBV10-3 and TRBJ1-1; D is perhaps TRBD1 (6 bases). This CDR3 spans 14 amino acids. The germline V gene encodes CDR1 ENHRY and CDR2 SYGVKD. V was shortened by 7 bases and J by 0 bases, with 12 bases between the two germline ends. CDR3 sequence: CAITKTGLNTEAFF. For the CDR3, the DNA is TGTGCCATCACCAAGACAGGCCTGAACACTGAAGCTTTCTTT.

The rearrangement links TRBV19 to TRBJ2-5, with 11 bases identical to TRBD2. Germline values: CDR1 LNHDA, CDR2 SQIVND (reference sequence). The CDR3 covers 14 residues. The J segment lost 3 bases and the V segment lost 6 bases, leaving 3 bases of the junction unmatched. The CDR3 loop is CASRKLAGEETQYF. The CDR3 coding sequence is TGTGCCAGTAGGAAACTAGCGGGAGAAGAGACCCAGTACTTC.

The chain uses TRBV4-1 and TRBJ2-1; 11 bases are a match to TRBD2. The CDR3 spans 14 residues. Trimming took 4 bases from V and 5 from J; bases not matched to a gene: 1. Per the germline V gene, CDR1 is MGHRA and CDR2 is YSYEKL. As DNA, the CDR3 is TGCGCCAGCAGCCCGACTAGCGGGGACAATGAGCAGTTCTTC. It specifies CASSPTSGDNEQFF.

A single count supports this clonotype. This could be a read error, since a much larger clone is one nucleotide away. The J gene is TRBJ1-6, the V gene TRBV7-9, with D maybe TRBD1 (5 bases). CDR1 and CDR2 (germline): SEHNR, FQNEAQ (reference sequence). This CDR3 is 12 amino acids long. CDR3 loop: CTSSTRESPLHF. CDR3 DNA: TGTACCAGCAGCACCAGGGAATCACCCCTCCACTTT.

In its sample, this clonotype was seen many times. The chain combines TRBV3-1 with TRBJ1-5; 10 bases map to TRBD1. The CDR3 is 15 amino acids. V gave up 4 bases and J gave up 6 bases; unmatched junction bases: 6. CDR1 is LGHDT, CDR2 YNNKEL, per germline (reference sequence). In nucleotides, the CDR3 is TGTGCCAGCAGCCCGGGACAGGGGTTAGGTCAGCCCCAGCATTTT. This encodes CASSPGQGLGQPQHF.

There are many counts of this clonotype. The chain combines TRBV18 with TRBJ2-7, with D perhaps given as TRBD1 or TRBD2 (6 bases each). V lost 2 bases and J lost 1, with 12 bases in between. The CDR3 has 15 residues. The germline CDR1 and CDR2 sequences are KGHSH and LQKENI. The CDR3 sequence is CASSPRGGQSYEQYF. The CDR3 DNA reads TGTGCCAGCTCACCAAGAGGGGGGCAGTCCTACGAGCAGTACTTC.

At least ten counts were recorded for this clonotype. The CDR3 sequence is CASSQVATSGKETQYF. CDR3 sequence (DNA): TGCGCCAGCAGCCAAGTGGCGACTAGCGGGAAAGAGACCCAGTACTTC. The V gene is TRBV4-1, the J gene TRBJ2-5, with 11 bases aligning to TRBD2. CDR1 and CDR2 (germline): MGHRA, YSYEKL. The CDR3 has 16 residues. Trimming took 1 base from V and 3 from J; bases not matched to a gene: 4.

This clonotype was seen repeatedly, ten times or more. The chain joins TRBV12-3 or TRBV12-4 to TRBJ2-5; 8 bases map to TRBD1. The CDR3 has 14 amino acids. V gave up 4 bases and J gave up 5 bases; unmatched junction bases: 6. DNA of the CDR3: TGTGCCAGCAGTTCCGACAGGGGAATGGAGACCCAGTACTTC. Amino acids: CASSSDRGMETQYF.

This clonotype appeared many times. V and J are TRBV30 and TRBJ2-1; no reliable D call. The germline V and J ends were trimmed by 1 base and 7 bases, with 8 bases remaining between them. This CDR3 has 12 amino acids. Germline V CDR1 and CDR2: GTSNPN, SVGIG (reference sequence). In DNA form, the CDR3 reads TGTGCCTGGAGTGGAATTATGAATGAGCAGTTCTTC. It translates to CAWSGIMNEQFF.